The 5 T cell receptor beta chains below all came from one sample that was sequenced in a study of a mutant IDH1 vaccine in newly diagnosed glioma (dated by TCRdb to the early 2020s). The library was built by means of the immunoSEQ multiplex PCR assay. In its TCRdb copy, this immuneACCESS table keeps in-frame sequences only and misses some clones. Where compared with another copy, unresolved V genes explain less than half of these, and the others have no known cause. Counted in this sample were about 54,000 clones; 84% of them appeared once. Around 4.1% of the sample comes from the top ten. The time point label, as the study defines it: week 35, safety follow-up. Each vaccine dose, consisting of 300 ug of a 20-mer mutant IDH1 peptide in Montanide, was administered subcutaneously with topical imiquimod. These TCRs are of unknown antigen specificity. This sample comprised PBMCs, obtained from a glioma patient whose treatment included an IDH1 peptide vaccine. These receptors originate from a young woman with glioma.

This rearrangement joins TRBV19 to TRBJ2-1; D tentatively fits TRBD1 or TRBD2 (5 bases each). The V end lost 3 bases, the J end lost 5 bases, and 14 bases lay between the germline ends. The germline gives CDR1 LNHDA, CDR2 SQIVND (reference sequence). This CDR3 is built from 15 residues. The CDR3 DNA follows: TGTGCCAGTAGTATCTCTGGTCGGGGACACAATGAGCAGTTCTTC. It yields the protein CASSISGRGHNEQFF.

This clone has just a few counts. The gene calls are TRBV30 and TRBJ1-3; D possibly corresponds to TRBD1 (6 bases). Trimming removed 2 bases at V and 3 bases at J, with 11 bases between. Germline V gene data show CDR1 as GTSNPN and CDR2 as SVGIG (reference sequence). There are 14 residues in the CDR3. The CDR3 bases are TGTGCCTGGAGTACGGACAGTTTTGGAAACACCATATATTTT. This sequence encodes CAWSTDSFGNTIYF.

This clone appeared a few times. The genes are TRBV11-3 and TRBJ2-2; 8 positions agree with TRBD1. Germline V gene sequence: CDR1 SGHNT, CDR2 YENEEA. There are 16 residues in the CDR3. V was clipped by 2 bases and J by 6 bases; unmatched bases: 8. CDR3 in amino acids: CASSLQGAGFSGELFF. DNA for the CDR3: TGTGCCAGCAGCTTACAGGGGGCAGGTTTTTCCGGGGAGCTGTTTTTT.

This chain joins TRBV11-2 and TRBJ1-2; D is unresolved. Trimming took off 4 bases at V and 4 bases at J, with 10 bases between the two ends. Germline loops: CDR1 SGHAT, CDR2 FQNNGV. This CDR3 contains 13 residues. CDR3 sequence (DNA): TGTGCCAGCAGCTCCCTTCGGGGCTATGGCTACACCTTC. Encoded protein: CASSSLRGYGYTF.

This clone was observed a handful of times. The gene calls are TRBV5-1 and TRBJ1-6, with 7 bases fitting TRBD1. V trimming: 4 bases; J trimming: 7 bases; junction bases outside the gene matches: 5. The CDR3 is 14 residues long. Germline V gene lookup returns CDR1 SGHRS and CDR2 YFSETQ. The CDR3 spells CASSQGTVNSPLHF. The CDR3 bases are TGCGCCAGCAGCCAGGGGACAGTGAATTCACCCCTCCACTTT.